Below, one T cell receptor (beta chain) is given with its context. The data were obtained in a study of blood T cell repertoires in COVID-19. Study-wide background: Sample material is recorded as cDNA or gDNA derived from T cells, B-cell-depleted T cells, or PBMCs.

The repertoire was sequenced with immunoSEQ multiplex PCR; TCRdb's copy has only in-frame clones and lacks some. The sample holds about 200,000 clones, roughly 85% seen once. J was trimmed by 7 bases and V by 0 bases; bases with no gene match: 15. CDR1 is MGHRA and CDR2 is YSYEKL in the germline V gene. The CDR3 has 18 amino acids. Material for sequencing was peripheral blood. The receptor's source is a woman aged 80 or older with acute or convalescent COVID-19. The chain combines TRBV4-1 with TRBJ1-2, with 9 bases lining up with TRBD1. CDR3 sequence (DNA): TGCGCCAGCAGCCAAGATTTAACAGGGGGCCTGCTACTAAGTGGCTACACCTTC. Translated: CASSQDLTGGLLLSGYTF.